These T cell receptor beta chains were read from a single sample in a study of response to subunit inactivated influenza vaccine. TCRdb re-called the RT-PCR reads with MiXCR, one entry per CDR3 protein. The sample includes approximately 490,000 distinct CDR3 sequences, under 8.5% of them seen just once. The sequencing here drew on PBMCs from blood, taken around 25 months after vaccination. The source is a man aged 45-69 years who received an inactivated influenza vaccine. Both conserved end residues are part of each CDR3. The order of the fields is J gene, D gene, V gene, clone size, CDR3 protein, CDR3 DNA. A D gene is named only where the DNA matches it firmly. Only some rows state a clone size, as once, few, many or a class for expanded clones.

J: TRBJ1-4; D: -; V: TRBV20-1; size: many; CDR3: CSARVDNRLFF; DNA: TGCAGTGCTAGAGTGGACAATCGGCTGTTTTTT
J: TRBJ2-2; D: -; V: TRBV12-3/TRBV12-4; size: -; CDR3: CASTTRLATGELFF; DNA: TGTGCCAGCACCACCCGCCTGGCCACCGGGGAGCTGTTTTTT
J: TRBJ2-5; D: -; V: TRBV20-1; size: many; CDR3: CSATRTSKETQYF; DNA: TGCAGTGCTACGAGGACATCCAAAGAGACCCAGTACTTC
J: TRBJ2-5; D: -; V: TRBV20-1; size: many; CDR3: CSASPAIKEGQETQYF; DNA: TGCAGTGCTAGTCCGGCAATAAAGGAAGGCCAAGAGACCCAGTACTTC
J: TRBJ1-5; D: -; V: TRBV12-3/TRBV12-4; size: many; CDR3: CASSLGGVGNQPQHF; DNA: TGTGCCAGCAGTTTAGGGGGAGTCGGCAATCAGCCCCAGCATTTT
J: TRBJ2-1; D: TRBD2; V: TRBV20-1; size: -; CDR3: CSARDALAGGFYNEQFF; DNA: TGCAGTGCTAGAGATGCACTAGCGGGAGGGTTTTACAATGAGCAGTTCTTC
J: TRBJ2-1; D: TRBD2; V: TRBV15; size: -; CDR3: CATSKAAGGRNEQFF; DNA: TGTGCCACCAGCAAGGCGGCGGGGGGGCGCAATGAGCAGTTCTTC
J: TRBJ2-5; D: TRBD1; V: TRBV20-1; size: few; CDR3: CSARAGGAGETQYF; DNA: TGCAGTGCTAGAGCAGGGGGCGCAGGGGAGACCCAGTACTTC
J: TRBJ2-5; D: -; V: TRBV4-3; size: -; CDR3: CASSHQGSGETQYF; DNA: TGCGCCAGCAGCCACCAGGGCTCTGGAGAGACCCAGTACTTC
J: TRBJ2-7; D: TRBD2; V: TRBV12-3/TRBV12-4; size: -; CDR3: CASKGGLAGLKPYEQYF; DNA: TGTGCCAGCAAGGGGGGACTAGCGGGACTTAAACCCTACGAGCAGTACTTC
J: TRBJ2-1; D: -; V: TRBV5-5; size: many; CDR3: CATGGELDRLNEQFF; DNA: TGTGCCACTGGAGGGGAGCTTGACAGACTCAATGAGCAGTTCTTC
J: TRBJ1-1; D: -; V: TRBV29-1; size: few; CDR3: CSVDWLDEAFF; DNA: TGCAGCGTTGACTGGCTAGACGAAGCTTTCTTT
J: TRBJ2-5; D: -; V: TRBV29-1; size: -; CDR3: CSVEGAALVETQYF; DNA: TGCAGCGTTGAAGGGGCAGCATTAGTAGAGACCCAGTACTTC
J: TRBJ1-1; D: TRBD1; V: TRBV29-1; size: many; CDR3: CTVFDRGNTEAFF; DNA: TGCACCGTATTCGACAGGGGGAACACTGAAGCTTTCTTT
J: TRBJ2-5; D: -; V: TRBV25-1; size: many; CDR3: CASSDTGSSAETQYF; DNA: TGTGCCAGCAGTGATACAGGGTCGTCAGCAGAGACCCAGTACTTC
J: TRBJ2-4; D: -; V: TRBV20-1; size: -; CDR3: CSARPYLSATLAKNIQYF; DNA: TGCAGTGCTAGGCCCTATTTATCAGCGACCTTAGCCAAAAACATTCAGTACTTC
J: TRBJ2-7; D: -; V: TRBV20-1; size: -; CDR3: CSARPSRSEQYF; DNA: TGCAGTGCCCGGCCCTCGAGAAGCGAGCAGTACTTC
J: TRBJ2-1; D: -; V: TRBV6-5; size: few; CDR3: CASSYGFLVSNEQFF; DNA: TGTGCCAGCAGTTACGGTTTCTTAGTTAGCAATGAGCAGTTCTTC
J: TRBJ1-5; D: -; V: TRBV20-1; size: few; CDR3: CSAMATTGRGVQHF; DNA: TGCAGTGCCATGGCCACCACTGGGCGAGGGGTCCAGCATTTT
J: TRBJ2-7; D: -; V: TRBV28; size: few; CDR3: CASSLDSRDFSSYEQYF; DNA: TGTGCCAGCAGCTTGGACAGCCGGGACTTCAGCTCCTACGAGCAGTACTTC
J: TRBJ2-1; D: TRBD1; V: TRBV20-1; size: many; CDR3: CSARMLDRAYNEQFF; DNA: TGCAGTGCTAGGATGTTGGACAGGGCCTACAATGAGCAGTTCTTC
J: TRBJ2-3; D: TRBD1; V: TRBV4-3; size: many; CDR3: CASSQVGGQGTDTQYF; DNA: TGCGCCAGCAGCCAAGTGGGGGGACAGGGCACAGATACGCAGTATTTT
J: TRBJ2-1; D: -; V: TRBV7-3; size: few; CDR3: CASSLTPAGNNEQFF; DNA: TGTGCCAGCAGCTTAACCCCTGCAGGGAACAATGAGCAGTTCTTC
J: TRBJ2-7; D: TRBD1; V: TRBV20-1; size: few; CDR3: CSARAPGTGSYEQYF; DNA: TGCAGTGCTAGAGCCCCCGGGACAGGGTCCTACGAGCAGTACTTC
J: TRBJ2-2; D: TRBD1; V: TRBV7-9; size: few; CDR3: CASSSLGGTLATGELFF; DNA: TGTGCCAGCAGCAGTCTAGGGGGCACATTGGCCACCGGGGAGCTGTTTTTT
J: TRBJ2-7; D: -; V: TRBV12-3/TRBV12-4; size: many; CDR3: CASNLRPGNYEQYF; DNA: TGTGCCAGCAACCTAAGGCCGGGGAACTACGAGCAGTACTTC
J: TRBJ2-4; D: -; V: TRBV11-2; size: -; CDR3: CASSPYYRVKNIQYF; DNA: TGTGCCAGCAGCCCTTATTACAGGGTCAAAAACATTCAGTACTTC
J: TRBJ2-3; D: TRBD2; V: TRBV5-5; size: few; CDR3: CASSLAGTSGSYDTQYF; DNA: TGTGCCAGCAGCTTGGCCGGGACTAGCGGGAGCTATGATACGCAGTATTTT
J: TRBJ1-1; D: TRBD1; V: TRBV25-1; size: -; CDR3: CASSDTQGGEAFF; DNA: TGTGCCAGCAGTGATACCCAGGGGGGTGAAGCTTTCTTT
J: TRBJ2-5; D: -; V: TRBV15; size: few; CDR3: CATSRDFIEETQYF; DNA: TGTGCCACCAGCAGAGATTTTATAGAAGAGACCCAGTACTTC
J: TRBJ2-6; D: TRBD2; V: TRBV5-1; size: few; CDR3: CASSQTSGGANVLTF; DNA: TGCGCCAGCAGCCAAACTAGCGGTGGGGCCAACGTCCTGACTTTC
J: TRBJ2-7; D: -; V: TRBV12-3/TRBV12-4; size: -; CDR3: CASSLPGVDEQYF; DNA: TGTGCCAGCAGTTTACCCGGAGTCGACGAGCAGTACTTC
J: TRBJ2-5; D: -; V: TRBV12-3/TRBV12-4; size: few; CDR3: CASSLPGRTQYF; DNA: TGTGCCAGCAGTTTACCAGGGAGGACCCAGTACTTC
J: TRBJ2-5; D: TRBD2; V: TRBV20-1; size: -; CDR3: CSARDGGGPTTTQYF; DNA: TGCAGTGCTAGAGATGGCGGGGGGCCCACCACGACCCAGTACTTC
J: TRBJ1-5; D: TRBD1; V: TRBV6-2/TRBV6-3; size: few; CDR3: CASSPQGAGNQPQHF; DNA: TGTGCCAGCAGTCCACAGGGGGCTGGCAATCAGCCCCAGCATTTT
J: TRBJ1-1; D: -; V: TRBV15; size: many; CDR3: CATSRYGFETEAFF; DNA: TGTGCCACCAGCAGATACGGTTTTGAGACTGAAGCTTTCTTT
J: TRBJ1-2; D: -; V: TRBV29-1; size: few; CDR3: CSVDLPGNYGYTF; DNA: TGCAGCGTTGATCTACCAGGAAACTATGGCTACACCTTC
J: TRBJ1-5; D: -; V: TRBV28; size: -; CDR3: CASSKTGNHQPQHF; DNA: TGTGCCAGTAGTAAAACAGGGAACCATCAGCCCCAGCATTTT
J: TRBJ2-1; D: -; V: TRBV5-1; size: -; CDR3: CASSLATTNEQFF; DNA: TGCGCCAGCAGCTTGGCCACGACAAATGAGCAGTTCTTC